This T cell receptor (beta chain) was sequenced in a study of blood T cell repertoires in COVID-19 (dated by TCRdb to the early 2020s). With regard to the full study: Collaborator samples came from the United States, Italy and Spain and covered acute and convalescent phases of COVID-19. The sample metadata nearly always contained a de-identified subject ID, COVID-19 status, age in years and sex. The prospective study material was composed of cDNA or gDNA derived from T cells, B-cell-depleted T cells, or PBMCs. The repertoires were released in a freely available public database meant as a resource for research on the immune response to SARS-CoV-2. Deeply sampled blood TCRbeta repertoires from subjects exposed to, actively infected with, or recovered from COVID-19 were included in the dataset. Samples were obtained from the ongoing ImmuneRACE study (first 160 participants) and from about 1,300 subjects provided by 6 global collaborators. Where HLA class I and class II types were available, the types were taken from metadata supplied by the sample provider, not from assay-based typing. Results and caveats for the whole study, not just this receptor: The amount of clinical and demographic metadata varied by source and participant and was provided uncurated.

A note on this clone: No antigen is known for it. No per-base quality is available; no much larger clone lies one base away.

The immunoSEQ Assay, a bias-controlled multiplex PCR, was used to amplify TCRbeta CDR3 regions from genomic DNA. The study's processing was this. Nucleated cell counts per sample were estimated from amplification of reference gene primers within the assay. To quantify the absolute abundance of each unique TCRbeta CDR3 rearrangement, sequence reads were collapsed and filtered. For each sample, productive Simpson clonality was calculated by taking the square root of Simpson's diversity index across productive rearrangements. Imported from immuneACCESS, the table was reduced by TCRdb to in-frame sequences with V and J called. These copies leave out some clones; in studies compared against another copy, an unresolved V gene accounts for under half, and the cause of the remainder is not known. V and J calls and clone size are those listed in that table; D and trimming were worked out from the DNA. The sample table holds over 200,000 clones, of which 85% to 90% were seen once. The ten largest clonotypes hold about 16% of the sample.

Participants in the prospective study were enrolled through a virtual design, were aged roughly 18 to 100 years, and lived in roughly 24 United States geographic areas. To assign participants to cohorts, the prospective study relied on clinical history that participants themselves reported in a screening survey and a study questionnaire. For ImmuneRACE Cohort 3, a participant was defined as recovered based on two consecutive negative NP/OP PCR tests, clearance by a healthcare professional, or resolution of symptoms. In the prospective study, whole blood, serum and a nasopharyngeal or oropharyngeal swab were collected from each participant by mobile phlebotomists. Over an approximately 2-month period, participants in the prospective study had the option of providing additional blood draws and questionnaires. Blood samples from the prospective study were shipped frozen or at room temperature prior to DNA extraction.

From the cysteine up to the phenylalanine, the CDR3 has a length of 14 residues. Just the 42-base CDR3 DNA is kept, in frame starting at base 1. Relative to germline, V is missing 3 bases and J is missing 2 bases, with 1 base of the junction outside any gene match. The germline V gene yields SNHLY for CDR1 and FYNNEI for CDR2. In this chain, TRBV2 is recombined with TRBJ2-1, with 7 middle bases fitting TRBD1. The sample consisted of PBMCs or T cells enriched from blood (not recorded which). This receptor was identified in a young man who had recovered from COVID-19. The CDR3 here reads CASSEGTAYNEQFF. Read as DNA, the sequence is TGTGCCAGCAGTGAGGGGACAGCCTACAATGAGCAGTTCTTC.